This T cell receptor beta chain stems from a study of Ad26.COV2.S vaccination and SARS-CoV-2 variants. Sequencing was performed with immunoSEQ multiplex PCR; in TCRdb, only in-frame clones are kept and a portion is missing. The sample records 300,000 to 400,000 clones, around 92% being singletons. Findings and caveats of the study: The TCR-based breadth and depth measures might underestimate overall T cell responses. Spike-specific CD8+ and CD4+ T cell responses reportedly showed substantial breadth after vaccination. Placebo recipients trailed vaccine recipients in spike-specific TCR breadth. Vaccine and placebo groups showed comparable non-spike TCR breadth.

A word on this clone: Its antigen is not known.

Sequencing used peripheral blood, obtained after recovery from COVID-19. The sequence derives from a human donor who had recovered from COVID-19.

In DNA form, the CDR3 reads TGTGCCAGCTCACCACTGGGGGGACAGGACTCAACTAATGAAAAACTGTTTTTT. It translates to CASSPLGGQDSTNEKLFF. V and J are TRBV18 and TRBJ1-4; 8 bases align to TRBD1. Unmatched junction bases numbered 7, after V lost 1 base and J lost 0 bases. Germline loops: CDR1 KGHSH, CDR2 LQKENI. The CDR3 has 18 residues.